The 11 T cell receptor beta chains below were found in one sample sequenced in a study of pediatric ulcerative colitis. TCRdb's table, derived via immunoSEQ multiplex PCR, lists solely in-frame clones and lacks some. The sample shows about 1,400 clones, 85% to 90% of them seen only once. Sequencing was performed on blood. These receptor sequences come from a boy younger than 18 with severe ulcerative colitis.

The CDR3 nucleotides are TGTGCCAGCAGCGCGACCGGGACAGGAGGCCTTCAGTACTTC. Translating it yields CASSATGTGGLQYF. The J gene is TRBJ2-4, the V gene TRBV9; 8 positions agree with TRBD1. V shed 3 bases, J shed 11 bases, and the junction held 10 bases outside the gene matches. The CDR3 totals 14 residues. Germline lookup yields CDR1 SGDLS and CDR2 YYNGEE.

This clone was counted only a few times. V is TRBV11-2 and J is TRBJ2-7; D is possibly TRBD1 (5 bases). The V end lost 1 base, the J end lost 3 bases, and 16 bases lay between the germline ends. This CDR3 has 16 amino acids. CDR1 SGHAT and CDR2 FQNNGV come from the germline V gene. The CDR3 DNA is TGTGCCAGCAGCTTAGGTCAACAGGTCCCGGGCTACGAGCAGTACGTC. Its protein is CASSLGQQVPGYEQYV.

The chain recombines TRBV9 with TRBJ2-7, with 8 bases identical to TRBD1. This CDR3 contains 15 residues. Germline CDR1 reads SGDLS; CDR2 reads YYNGEE. Trimming at V came to 1 base and at J to 3 bases, leaving 6 bases not matched to a gene. The CDR3: CASSVSPTGDYEQYF. In nucleotides, the CDR3 is TGTGCCAGCAGCGTATCCCCGACAGGGGACTACGAGCAGTACTTC.

The chain has TRBV2 and TRBJ1-1, with D perhaps TRBD1 (5 bases). V lost 6 bases to trimming and J lost 3 bases, with 14 bases between them. Germline V CDR1 and CDR2: SNHLY, FYNNEI. CDR3 size: 14 residues. CDR3 amino acids: CASRTGTEDTEAFF. The CDR3, as DNA: TGTGCCAGCAGGACCGGGACGGAGGACACTGAAGCTTTCTTT.

This sequence joins TRBV19 and TRBJ2-6, with no clear D. Germline CDR1 LNHDA, CDR2 SQIVND (reference sequence). The CDR3 has 16 residues. Trimming pared 6 bases from V and 0 bases from J, leaving 12 bases between. CDR3 amino acids: CASRGSNYSGANVLTF. CDR3 sequence (DNA): TGTGCCAGTAGGGGCAGCAACTACTCTGGGGCCAACGTCCTGACTTTC.

This chain connects TRBV5-1 to TRBJ2-3, with 7 bases that match TRBD2. The V gene end was trimmed by 4 bases and the J gene end by 2 bases; junction bases not matched to a gene: 7. This CDR3 contains 15 residues. Per the germline V gene, CDR1 is SGHRS and CDR2 is YFSETQ. The CDR3 nucleotides are TGCGCCAGCAGCCGTCGGTGGGACTACACAGATACGCAGTATTTT. It yields the protein CASSRRWDYTDTQYF.

This chain links TRBV6-1 with TRBJ2-3; TRBD1 agrees at 9 bases. The germline V gene has CDR1 MNHNS and CDR2 SASEGT. V lost 5 bases to trimming and J lost 6 bases; unmatched junction nucleotides: 9. The CDR3 runs 15 residues. The CDR3 loop reads CASSKGTGSVDTQYF. CDR3 DNA sequence: TGTGCCAGCAGTAAAGGGACAGGGAGTGTGGATACGCAGTATTTT.

The rearrangement uses TRBV19 and TRBJ1-5; D ambiguous. Trimming took 7 bases from V and 0 from J, leaving 13 bases between them. This CDR3 comprises 15 residues. Germline V lookup: CDR1 LNHDA, CDR2 SQIVND (reference sequence). The CDR3 here is CASTATGNSNQPQHF. The CDR3 region has the DNA TGTGCCAGTACCGCGACTGGAAATAGCAATCAGCCCCAGCATTTT.

This clone showed up just a few times. The V and J genes are TRBV10-1 and TRBJ1-5; D gene uncertain. The V gene lost 0 bases and the J gene lost 6 bases, with 3 bases spanning the gap. The CDR3 covers 12 residues. Germline V gene lookup returns CDR1 WNHNN and CDR2 SYGVQD (reference sequence). CDR3 loop: CASSESGQPQHF. As DNA, the CDR3 is TGCGCCAGCAGTGAGTCGGGTCAGCCCCAGCATTTT.

The rearrangement uses TRBV7-9 and TRBJ2-5; D possibly uses TRBD1 or TRBD2 (5 bases each). Trimming left V 5 bases short and J 4 bases short, with 17 bases between. This CDR3 spans 15 amino acids. Germline CDR1 is SEHNR and CDR2 is FQNEAQ (reference sequence). The CDR3 is CASSARDPWAETQYF. The CDR3 coding sequence is TGTGCCAGCAGCGCAAGGGACCCCTGGGCAGAGACCCAGTACTTC. Using reference TRBV7-9 and TRBJ2-5 for the parts outside the CDR3, the full variable domain is DTGVSQNPRHKITKRGQNVTFRCDPISEHNRLYWYRQTLGQGPEFLTYFQNEAQLEKSRLLSDRFSAERPKGSFSTLEIQRTEQGDSAMYLCASSARDPWAETQYFGPGTRLLVL.

The chain carries TRBV6-1 and TRBJ2-7; 10 nucleotides agree with TRBD1. Trimming took 6 bases from V and 1 from J; bases not matched to a gene: 6. Germline values: CDR1 MNHNS, CDR2 SASEGT. CDR3 length: 15 residues. The CDR3 nucleotides read TGTGCCAGCAGCGAGCGGACAGGGGGGTCCTACGAGCAGTACGTC. It specifies CASSERTGGSYEQYV.